The clone carrying this TCR beta chain was counted once. Its target is unknown. Researchers set a sequencing depth target of 1 in 200,000 to 1 in 1 million T cells. Data came from immunoSEQ multiplex PCR; TCRdb stores just in-frame clones and leaves some out. The data contain roughly 97,000 clones, 70% to 80% of them singletons. The CDR3 runs to 14 residues. The germline V and J ends were trimmed by 4 bases and 2 bases, with 8 bases remaining between them. Germline CDR1 reads MNHEY; CDR2 reads SVGAGI. This specimen belongs to a study of cytotoxic CD8 clonotypes in ibrutinib-treated CLL. Study findings and constraints: On treatment, the uncommon public clonotypes contracted or remained stable. Patients had baseline clonality above age-matched healthy donors, and this clonality moved with circulating CD8+ T-cell counts.

This chain uses TRBV6-5 with TRBJ1-4; D is undetermined. This specimen consisted of PBMCs, obtained after 12 months of ibrutinib treatment. The sequence was collected from a human donor with chronic lymphocytic leukemia. In DNA form, the CDR3 reads TGTGCCAGCAGTTCCCAGACTACTAATGAAAAACTGTTTTTT. It specifies CASSSQTTNEKLFF.